This T cell receptor (beta chain) was sequenced for a study of T cells after yellow fever vaccination. General study findings and limits: Clones from primary vaccination mostly reappeared after the booster (approximately 96% CD4, roughly 87% CD8).

TCRdb itself ran the 5' RACE reads through MiXCR, one entry per CDR3 protein. The sample includes hundreds of thousands of distinct CDR3 sequences, approximately 13% of them seen just once. This CDR3 spans 15 amino acids. CDR1 and CDR2 from the germline V gene are SGHRS and YFSETQ. V was clipped by 5 bases and J by 0 bases, with 15 bases between them. As concerns this clonotype: Its cognate antigen is unknown.

The input for sequencing was PBMCs, taken on the day of the yellow fever booster vaccination. This sequence was found in a man aged 25-40 years who received the YFV17D yellow fever vaccine. V is TRBV5-1 and J is TRBJ2-7, with D tentatively TRBD2 (5 bases). The CDR3 spells CASRVDGESSYEQYF. Here the CDR3 DNA reads TGCGCCAGCAGAGTGGACGGGGAGAGCTCCTACGAGCAGTACTTC.